The 26 T cell receptor beta chains given below trace back to one sample, sequenced in a study of shared clonotypes between healthy human individuals. Sequenced by immunoSEQ multiplex PCR; TCRdb stores in-frame clones only, minus some. The sample consists of 300,000 to 400,000 clones, approximately 79% of them appearing once. The material sequenced was memory CD4+ T cells sorted from blood. Subset described: CD45RA-negative fraction. Receptor source: a man aged 30-40 years in good health.

The chain joins TRBV27 to TRBJ2-1; D is uncertain. The V gene's germline CDR1 is MNHEY and CDR2 SMNVEV (reference sequence). This CDR3 spans 12 amino acids. V was pared by 2 bases and J by 8 bases, with 7 bases between. The chain's CDR3 is CASSLHGDEQFF. The CDR3 nucleotides read TGTGCCAGCAGTTTACATGGGGATGAGCAGTTCTTC.

The chain couples TRBV5-8 to TRBJ2-7; 7 nucleotides align to TRBD1. This CDR3 has 15 amino acids. The germline CDR1 and CDR2 sequences are SGHTS and YDEGEE. The trim removed 4 bases at V and 0 bases at J, leaving 7 bases unmatched. The CDR3 is CASSVPGQNSYEQYF. For the CDR3, the DNA is TGTGCCAGCAGCGTACCGGGACAGAACTCCTACGAGCAGTACTTC.

The rearrangement uses TRBV7-3 and TRBJ2-5; possibly TRBD2 for D (6 bases). CDR3 length: 13 amino acids. The V gene lost 5 bases and the J gene lost 5 bases, with 12 bases spanning the gap. From germline, CDR1 is SGHTA and CDR2 FQGTGA. The CDR3 bases are TGTGCCAGCAGCCGCGGGGTCGCGGAGACCCAGTACTTC. Encoded protein: CASSRGVAETQYF.

This clone was found a few times. The CDR3 sequence is CASSLVWDSSYEQYF. The DNA of the CDR3 is TGCGCCAGCAGCTTGGTATGGGACAGCTCCTACGAGCAGTACTTC. This chain links TRBV5-1 with TRBJ2-7; TRBD1 matches 7 bases. The germline CDR1 and CDR2 sequences are SGHRS and YFSETQ. The length of the CDR3 is 15 residues. Germline trimming cut 0 bases from V and 0 bases from J; bases unmatched to any gene: 3.

This clone appeared many times. This chain joins TRBV29-1 and TRBJ2-1, with D perhaps TRBD1 (5 bases). The CDR3 consists of 13 residues. Germline V gene sequence: CDR1 SQVTM, CDR2 ANQGSEA. Trimming cost V 2 bases and J 8 bases, with 13 bases left between them. The CDR3 nucleotides are TGCAGCGTTGAAAAGGGTCAGGGCGATGAGCAGTTCTTC. Translated: CSVEKGQGDEQFF.

Only one count was recorded for this clone. A far larger clone is off by one base, so a read error is likely. The chain recombines TRBV2 with TRBJ2-5; 12 positions agree with TRBD2. Germline CDR1 is SNHLY and CDR2 is FYNNEI. The CDR3 totals 13 residues. In DNA form, the CDR3 reads TGTACCAGCATGCTAGCGGGAGGGGAGACCCAGTACTTC. Residues: CTSMLAGGETQYF.

This rearrangement joins TRBV28 to TRBJ2-3; D is uncertain. Germline lookup yields CDR1 MDHEN and CDR2 SYDVKM. V was cut by 3 bases and J by 0 bases, with 10 bases left in between. The CDR3 is 15 amino acids. As DNA, the CDR3 is TGTGCCAGCAGTTTTATCGGTTCTAGCACAGATACGCAGTATTTT. The encoded protein is CASSFIGSSTDTQYF.

Regarding this clone: A far larger clone is only one base removed, so a read error is likely. The rearrangement links TRBV7-6 to TRBJ1-1; 8 bases agree with TRBD1. The CDR3 is 14 amino acids. Germline lookup yields CDR1 SGHVS and CDR2 FNYEAQ. Trimming cost V 4 bases and J 1 base; bases outside gene matches: 2. CDR3 nucleotides: TGTGCCAGCAGCTCAGACAGGGGGAACACTGAAGCTTTCTTT. It yields the protein CASSSDRGNTEAFF.

This sequence joins TRBV6-1 and TRBJ1-2; D gene ambiguous. Germline CDR1 MNHNS, CDR2 SASEGT. Trimming took off 2 bases at V and 1 base at J, with 5 bases between the two ends. This CDR3 comprises 13 residues. The CDR3 loop is CASSEQVNYGYTF. In DNA, the CDR3 is TGTGCCAGCAGTGAACAGGTTAACTATGGCTACACCTTC.

The rearrangement joins TRBV2 to TRBJ2-1; 7 bases align to TRBD2. The CDR3 is 17 amino acids. Trimming cost V 7 bases and J 0 bases; bases outside gene matches: 12. In germline, CDR1 is SNHLY, CDR2 FYNNEI. CDR3 DNA sequence: TGTGCCAGCAAACCCACCGGGAGCGGGAACTCCTACAATGAGCAGTTCTTC. It encodes CASKPTGSGNSYNEQFF.

This rearrangement joins TRBV2 to TRBJ2-7, with 14 nucleotides matching TRBD2. The CDR3 is 14 residues long. Trimming cost V 9 bases and J 5 bases; bases outside gene matches: 6. CDR1 and CDR2 from the germline V gene are SNHLY and FYNNEI. CDR3 region: CASATSGRADEQYF. Written as DNA, the CDR3 is TGTGCCAGTGCGACTAGCGGGAGGGCCGACGAGCAGTACTTC.

This rearrangement joins TRBV4-1 to TRBJ1-2; D ambiguous. The V end was cut by 4 bases, the J end by 6 bases, with 15 bases between. This CDR3 is 14 amino acids long. Germline values: CDR1 MGHRA, CDR2 YSYEKL. CDR3 coding DNA: TGCGCCAGCAGCCCCACCGGGATTGGAGATGGCTACACCTTC. As protein: CASSPTGIGDGYTF.

The V gene is TRBV9, the J gene TRBJ2-1; 7 nucleotides agree with TRBD2. V shed 3 bases, J shed 8 bases, and the junction held 11 bases outside the gene matches. The CDR3 has 15 amino acids. Germline V gene lookup returns CDR1 SGDLS and CDR2 YYNGEE. The CDR3, as DNA: TGTGCCAGCAGCGCAAGGGACTACCCATTGGATGAGCAGTTCTTC. Its protein product is CASSARDYPLDEQFF. Filled out from reference TRBV9 and TRBJ2-1, the complete variable domain reads DSGVTQTPKHLITATGQRVTLRCSPRSGDLSVYWYQQSLDQGLQFLIQYYNGEERAKGNILERFSAQQFPDLHSELNLSSLELGDSALYFCASSARDYPLDEQFFGPGTRLTVL.

This sequence joins TRBV2 and TRBJ1-1; unclear D gene. Germline V gives CDR1 SNHLY, CDR2 FYNNEI. CDR3 length: 18 residues. Trimming took off 7 bases at V and 3 bases at J, with 27 bases between the two ends. DNA of the CDR3: TGTGCCAGCAAAGGGAGGCTTTGGGCAGGTCTTGGCGACACTGAAGCTTTCTTT. It translates to CASKGRLWAGLGDTEAFF.

This sequence joins TRBV7-2 and TRBJ2-3, with D possibly called TRBD1 or TRBD2 (5 bases each). Per germline, CDR1 SGHTA and CDR2 FQGNSA. The CDR3 extends over 15 amino acids. V lost 5 bases, J lost 4 bases, and 16 bases lay in between. Here the CDR3 DNA reads TGTGCCAGCAGCGCAAGACCGGGACCATCAGATACGCAGTATTTT. Translation: CASSARPGPSDTQYF.

V and J are TRBV4-3 and TRBJ2-1; 9 nucleotides line up with TRBD2. Germline V gene data show CDR1 as LGHNA and CDR2 as YSLEER. V shed 5 bases and J 10 bases; nucleotides not matched to a gene: 3. This CDR3 spans 12 amino acids. CDR3 coding DNA: TGCGCCAGCAGCGGGCTAGCGGGAGAGCAGTTCTTC. It is translated as CASSGLAGEQFF.

The V and J genes are TRBV28 and TRBJ2-2; no definite D call. Germline V lookup: CDR1 MDHEN, CDR2 SYDVKM. CDR3 length: 11 residues. The germline V and J ends were trimmed by 6 bases and 8 bases, with 7 bases remaining between them. The CDR3, as DNA: TGTGCCAGCAGCCTCATGGGGGAGCTGTTTTTT. This codes for CASSLMGELFF.

V gene TRBV29-1 combines with J gene TRBJ2-3, with D hard to call. This CDR3 spans 12 amino acids. V dropped 2 bases and J dropped 5 bases, with 8 bases sitting between them. The germline CDR1 and CDR2 sequences are SQVTM and ANQGSEA. The CDR3 DNA reads as TGCAGCGTTGAACCCACCTTAGATACGCAGTATTTT. This codes for CSVEPTLDTQYF.

The V call is TRBV12-5, the J call TRBJ1-2; possibly TRBD1 for D (5 bases). V lost 5 bases and J lost 3, with 13 bases in between. CDR3 length: 14 amino acids. Germline CDR1 and CDR2: LGHNT and FRNRAP. The CDR3 here is CASGAGGGYYGYTF. The CDR3 nucleotides are TGTGCTAGTGGTGCGGGGGGAGGGTACTATGGCTACACCTTC.

As for this clone: A read error is possible here, since a much larger clone lies one base away. The chain is built from TRBV7-9 and TRBJ2-7; unclear D gene. This CDR3 spans 13 amino acids. Germline CDR1 SEHNR, CDR2 FQNEAQ (reference sequence). V lost 1 base to trimming and J lost 4 bases, with 8 bases between them. In nucleotides, the CDR3 is TGTGCCAGCAGCTTAGGGGCGGAATACGAGCAGTACTTC. Protein: CASSLGAEYEQYF.

This clone was picked up one time. This chain links TRBV4-1 with TRBJ2-5, with 12 bases fitting TRBD2. After removal of 1 base from V and 1 base from J, the junction contained 10 bases not matched to a gene. Germline lookup yields CDR1 MGHRA and CDR2 YSYEKL. The CDR3 runs 19 residues. Here the CDR3 reads CASSQGLTSGRYPQETQYF. In DNA form, the CDR3 reads TGCGCCAGCAGCCAAGGTTTGACTAGCGGGAGATATCCCCAAGAGACCCAGTACTTC.

In this sample, this clone turned up a few times. Distinct nucleotide sequences in the sample also encode this CDR3. The chain is built from TRBV5-1 and TRBJ2-7; D is uncertain. The CDR3 extends over 12 amino acids. Germline CDR1 is SGHRS and CDR2 is YFSETQ. With 1 base removed from V and 3 bases from J, the gap between germline ends came to 5 bases. The CDR3 reads CASSLSGYEQYF. The DNA of the CDR3 is TGCGCCAGCAGCTTGTCGGGCTACGAGCAGTACTTC.

The chain recombines TRBV7-8 with TRBJ2-4; 16 positions agree with TRBD2. The ends lost 5 bases at V and 8 bases at J; junction bases unmatched: 12. Per the germline V gene, CDR1 is SGHVS and CDR2 is FQNEAQ. The CDR3 runs to 18 residues. The CDR3: CASSAAGTSGRGVDIQYF. CDR3 DNA: TGTGCCAGCAGCGCCGCTGGGACTAGCGGGAGGGGTGTTGACATTCAGTACTTC.

The chain employs TRBV5-6 and TRBJ2-7; 10 nucleotides match TRBD1. Per germline, CDR1 SGHDT and CDR2 YYEEEE. J lost 7 bases, V lost 0 bases, and 10 bases had no gene match. This CDR3 spans 16 amino acids. The CDR3 DNA reads TGTGCCAGCAGCTTGGCGCGCGGGACAGGGGCAAGTGAGCAGTACTTC. Protein: CASSLARGTGASEQYF.

This clone was counted at least ten times. This rearrangement joins TRBV4-3 to TRBJ2-3; 7 nucleotides line up with TRBD2. Germline CDR1 LGHNA, CDR2 YSLEER. The CDR3 contains 16 residues. V trimming: 0 bases; J trimming: 7 bases; junction bases outside the gene matches: 10. In DNA form, the CDR3 reads TGCGCCAGCAGCCAAGAGGGGAGGGAGGGCCGGTATACGCAGTATTTT. It specifies CASSQEGREGRYTQYF.

V is TRBV25-1 and J is TRBJ2-7; TRBD1 is a possible D gene (6 bases). This CDR3 has 14 residues. V lost 5 bases and J 1 base, leaving 12 bases between the germline ends. CDR1 and CDR2 from the germline V gene are MGHDK and SYGVNS. The CDR3 coding sequence is TGTGCCAGCAGTCCCCCCGGACAGTCCTACGAGCAGTACTTC. Encoded protein: CASSPPGQSYEQYF.